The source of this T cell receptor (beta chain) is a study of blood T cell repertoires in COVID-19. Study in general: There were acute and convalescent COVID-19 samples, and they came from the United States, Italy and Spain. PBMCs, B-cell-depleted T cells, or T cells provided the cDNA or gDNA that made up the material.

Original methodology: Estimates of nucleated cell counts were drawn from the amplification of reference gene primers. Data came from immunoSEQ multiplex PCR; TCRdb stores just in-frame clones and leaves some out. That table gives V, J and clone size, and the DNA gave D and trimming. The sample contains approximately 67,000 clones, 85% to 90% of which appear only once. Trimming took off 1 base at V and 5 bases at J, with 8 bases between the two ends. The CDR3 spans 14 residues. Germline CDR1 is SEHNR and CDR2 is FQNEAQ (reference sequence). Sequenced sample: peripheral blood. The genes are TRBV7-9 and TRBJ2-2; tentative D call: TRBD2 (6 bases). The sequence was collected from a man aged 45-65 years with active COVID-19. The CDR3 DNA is TGTGCCAGCAGCTTAGTCGGGGGAACCGGGGAGCTGTTTTTT. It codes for CASSLVGGTGELFF.